A selection of T cell receptor beta chains follows, all from one sample in a study of T cells after yellow fever vaccination. MiXCR, applied by TCRdb to the 5' RACE reads, yields one record per CDR3 protein. The sample contains about 330,000 distinct CDR3 sequences, roughly 4% of which appear only once. The sample in question was PBMCs, obtained 5 days after the yellow fever booster vaccination. The receptors stem from a man aged 18-30 years who received the YFV17D yellow fever vaccine. Both conserved end residues are part of each CDR3. D genes are given only for firm matches. The size field is filled for only some rows; it gives once, few, many or a size class.

- | TRBD1 | TRBJ1-1 | TRBV4-2 | CASTRQGGTEAFF | TGTGCCAGCACACGACAGGGGGGCACTGAAGCTTTCTTT
few | TRBD1 | TRBJ2-5 | TRBV7-9 | CASSLALTGGQETQYF | TGTGCCAGCAGCTTAGCGCTGACAGGGGGCCAAGAGACCCAGTACTTC
few | TRBD1 | TRBJ2-7 | TRBV15 | CATSREQGGPYEQYF | TGTGCCACCAGCAGAGAACAGGGGGGCCCCTACGAGCAGTACTTC
- | - | TRBJ1-5 | TRBV19 | CASTQTVNQPQHF | TGTGCCAGTACCCAGACGGTAAATCAGCCCCAGCATTTT
medium-sized | - | TRBJ1-5 | TRBV5-1 | CASSFTGSSNQPQHF | TGCGCCAGCAGCTTTACAGGCTCGAGCAATCAGCCCCAGCATTTT
- | TRBD1 | TRBJ2-2 | TRBV4-3 | CASSQVPGQVPGELFF | TGCGCCAGCAGCCAAGTTCCGGGACAGGTTCCCGGGGAGCTGTTTTTT
- | - | TRBJ2-3 | TRBV6-5 | CASNLQGGDTQYF | TGTGCCAGCAATTTACAGGGTGGAGATACGCAGTATTTT
many | TRBD1 | TRBJ1-5 | TRBV29-1 | CSVSFGTASNQPQHF | TGCAGCGTCTCATTTGGGACAGCTAGCAATCAGCCCCAGCATTTT
few | - | TRBJ2-7 | TRBV5-6 | CASSPEGGFYEQYF | TGTGCCAGCAGCCCCGAAGGGGGGTTCTACGAGCAGTACTTC
many | - | TRBJ2-5 | TRBV20-1 | CSARDRVQETQYF | TGCAGTGCTAGAGACAGGGTCCAAGAGACCCAGTACTTC
few | - | TRBJ1-2 | TRBV5-6 | CASSLWQNYGYTF | TGTGCCAGCAGCTTGTGGCAGAACTATGGCTACACCTTC
many | TRBD1 | TRBJ1-6 | TRBV25-1 | CASSDPGQGSSYNSPLHF | TGTGCCAGCAGTGACCCAGGACAGGGTAGCTCCTATAATTCACCCCTCCACTTT
few | - | TRBJ2-7 | TRBV10-3 | CAISWAGSYEQYF | TGTGCCATCAGCTGGGCGGGCTCCTACGAGCAGTACTTC
few | - | TRBJ2-1 | TRBV5-1 | CASSSEGAYNEQFF | TGCGCCAGCAGCTCGGAGGGAGCGTACAATGAGCAGTTCTTC
many | - | TRBJ1-1 | TRBV7-9 | CASSSTGYEAFF | TGTGCCAGCAGCTCTACAGGATATGAAGCTTTCTTT
few | TRBD2 | TRBJ2-1 | TRBV29-1 | CSARLAGGPYNEQFF | TGCAGCGCCAGACTAGCGGGGGGGCCCTACAATGAGCAGTTCTTC
few | - | TRBJ2-1 | TRBV4-1 | CASSHGRFQGPISNEQFF | TGCGCCAGCAGCCACGGTCGATTTCAGGGGCCCATAAGCAATGAGCAGTTCTTC
- | - | TRBJ2-1 | TRBV2 | CATKVVGYNEQFF | TGTGCCACCAAGGTGGTGGGATACAATGAGCAGTTCTTC
many | TRBD1 | TRBJ2-7 | TRBV20-1 | CSATDRAYEQYF | TGCAGTGCTACCGACAGGGCCTACGAGCAGTACTTC
- | TRBD1 | TRBJ2-1 | TRBV29-1 | CSVEVIYGQGTDNEQFF | TGCAGCGTTGAAGTTATATATGGACAGGGGACGGACAATGAGCAGTTCTTC
- | - | TRBJ2-5 | TRBV6-1 | CASSEEGGGTQYF | TGTGCCAGCAGTGAAGAGGGAGGGGGGACCCAGTACTTC
many | - | TRBJ1-1 | TRBV7-2 | CASSLQGWNTEAFF | TGTGCCAGCAGCTTACAGGGGTGGAACACTGAAGCTTTCTTT
- | - | TRBJ2-7 | TRBV7-8 | CASSLRRQYYEQYF | TGTGCCAGCAGCTTACGCCGACAGTACTACGAGCAGTACTTC
many | - | TRBJ2-7 | TRBV2 | CASSGITSYEQYF | TGTGCCAGCAGCGGGATAACGTCCTACGAGCAGTACTTC
few | TRBD1 | TRBJ1-1 | TRBV6-2/TRBV6-3 | CASSYVGQGAVNTEAFF | TGTGCCAGCAGTTACGTGGGACAGGGGGCTGTGAACACTGAAGCTTTCTTT
- | - | TRBJ2-7 | TRBV15 | CATSNVPGTAGYEQYF | TGTGCCACCAGCAACGTACCCGGGACAGCGGGCTACGAGCAGTACTTC